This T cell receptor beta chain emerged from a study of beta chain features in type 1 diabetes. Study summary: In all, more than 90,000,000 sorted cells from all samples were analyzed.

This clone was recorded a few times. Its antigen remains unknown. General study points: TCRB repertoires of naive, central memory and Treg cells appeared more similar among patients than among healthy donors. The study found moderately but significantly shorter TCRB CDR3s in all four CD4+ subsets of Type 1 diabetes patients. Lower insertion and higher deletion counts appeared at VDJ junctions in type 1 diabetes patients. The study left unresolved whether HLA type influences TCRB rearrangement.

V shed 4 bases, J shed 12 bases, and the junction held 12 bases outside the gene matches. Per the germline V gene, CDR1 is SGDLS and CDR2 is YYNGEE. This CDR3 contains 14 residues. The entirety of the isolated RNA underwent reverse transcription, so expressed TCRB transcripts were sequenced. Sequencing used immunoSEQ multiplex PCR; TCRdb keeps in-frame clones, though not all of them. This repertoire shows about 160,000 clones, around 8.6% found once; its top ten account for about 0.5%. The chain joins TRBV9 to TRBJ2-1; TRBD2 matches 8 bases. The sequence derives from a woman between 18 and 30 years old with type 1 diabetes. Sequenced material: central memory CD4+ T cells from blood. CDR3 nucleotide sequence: TGTGCCAGCAGCCCACCCCGCGGGACTAGTGCGCAGTTCTTC. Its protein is CASSPPRGTSAQFF. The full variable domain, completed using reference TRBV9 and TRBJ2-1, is DSGVTQTPKHLITATGQRVTLRCSPRSGDLSVYWYQQSLDQGLQFLIQYYNGEERAKGNILERFSAQQFPDLHSELNLSSLELGDSALYFCASSPPRGTSAQFFGPGTRLTVL.